The rows below give T cell receptor beta chains drawn from one sample of a study of long-term antiretroviral therapy in people with HIV. Sequencing used immunoSEQ multiplex PCR; TCRdb keeps in-frame clones, though not all of them. Among 30,000 to 40,000 clones, around 80% were seen once, and the ten largest hold about 7.1%. Material: unsorted PBMCs, obtained 2 years after starting antiretroviral therapy. The receptors originated from a woman aged 45-59 years with HIV. CDR3s include the opening cysteine and the closing phenylalanine or tryptophan. Each record gives: D gene, V gene, clone size, J gene, CDR3 protein, CDR3 DNA. D genes are given only for firm matches. Only part of the rows carry a size: once, few, many, or a class if the clone is expanded.

>TRBD1|TRBV12-5|-|TRBJ1-5
CASGLGQVGQPQHF
TGTGCTAGTGGTTTAGGACAGGTTGGTCAGCCCCAGCATTTT
>TRBD1|TRBV6-1|few|TRBJ1-2
CASSLRTGTNGYTF
TGTGCCAGCAGCTTAAGGACAGGGACTAACGGCTACACCTTC
>TRBD1|TRBV5-4|-|TRBJ1-2
CASSRPGTGIYGYTF
TGTGCCAGCAGCCGGCCCGGGACAGGAATATATGGCTACACCTTC
>TRBD2|TRBV7-2|-|TRBJ2-7
CASSLSLAGGPYEQYF
TGTGCCAGCAGCTTATCCCTAGCGGGGGGTCCCTACGAGCAGTACTTC
>-|TRBV19|-|TRBJ1-1
CASGRQGLNTEAFF
TGTGCCAGTGGGAGGCAGGGTCTAAACACTGAAGCTTTCTTT
>-|TRBV2|-|TRBJ1-1
CATLNGVGTEAFF
TGTGCCACCCTTAACGGGGTTGGCACTGAAGCTTTCTTT
>-|TRBV27|-|TRBJ1-5
CASSLGGTNQPQHF
TGTGCCAGCAGTTTAGGGGGGACCAATCAGCCCCAGCATTTT
>TRBD1|TRBV18|-|TRBJ1-4
CASSPQEAGGYEKLFF
TGTGCCAGCTCACCACAAGAGGCAGGGGGATATGAAAAACTGTTTTTT
>-|TRBV14|-|TRBJ2-1
CASKSEGGTYHNEQFF
TGTGCCAGCAAGTCCGAGGGGGGGACATATCATAATGAGCAGTTCTTC
>-|TRBV9|-|TRBJ1-2
CASSPPKGYGYTF
TGTGCCAGCAGCCCACCGAAAGGGTATGGCTACACCTTC
>-|TRBV5-1|once|TRBJ1-1
CASSDRMNTEAFF
TGCGCCAGCAGCGACAGGATGAACACTGAAGCTTTCTTT
>-|TRBV7-6|-|TRBJ2-5
CASSFIRPGETQYF
TGTGCCAGCAGCTTCATCCGGCCCGGAGAGACCCAGTACTTC
>-|TRBV19|-|TRBJ2-7
CASSPSDYEQYF
TGTGCCAGTAGTCCCTCCGACTACGAGCAGTACTTC